These 32 T cell receptor beta chains were all obtained from the same sample, sequenced in a study of OX40 agonist ivuxolimab in advanced cancers. Sequenced by immunoSEQ multiplex PCR; TCRdb stores in-frame clones only, minus some. The sample holds 64,000 or so clones, roughly 83% seen once. The sequences come from CD4+ or CD8+ T cells sorted from blood, collected in a trial of the OX40 agonist ivuxolimab. These receptors were taken from an adult with an advanced solid tumor such as melanoma, head and neck, liver or kidney cancer.

V usage is TRBV4-2 and J usage is TRBJ1-5, with D perhaps matching TRBD1 (5 bases). This CDR3 comprises 16 residues. Per the germline V gene, CDR1 is LGHNA and CDR2 is YNFKEQ. Deletions cut 0 bases from V and 5 bases from J, with 14 bases between. This CDR3 is CASSQDIGGRYQPQHF. The CDR3 bases are TGTGCCAGCAGCCAAGATATTGGGGGGAGGTATCAGCCCCAGCATTTT.

In this sample, this clone turned up a few times. The gene calls are TRBV7-9 and TRBJ2-1; the match to TRBD2 covers 7 bases. Unmatched junction bases numbered 4, after V lost 1 base and J lost 10 bases. This CDR3 has 13 amino acids. Looked up from germline, CDR1 is SEHNR and CDR2 is FQNEAQ (reference sequence). The CDR3 DNA follows: TGTGCCAGCAGCTTAGGACGAGCGGGAGAGCAGTTCTTC. Amino acids: CASSLGRAGEQFF.

The chain links TRBV6-5 to TRBJ2-7, with TRBD2 identical over 7 bases. Germline V lookup: CDR1 MNHEY, CDR2 SVGAGI. The CDR3 sequence is 14 residues long. V lost 6 bases to trimming and J lost 3 bases; unmatched junction nucleotides: 8. CDR3 sequence reads: CASRFSGALYEQYF. CDR3 coding DNA: TGTGCCAGCAGATTCAGCGGGGCCCTCTACGAGCAGTACTTC.

The gene calls are TRBV7-3 and TRBJ2-3; D is possibly TRBD2 (5 bases). With 1 base removed from V and 1 base from J, the gap between germline ends came to 6 bases. CDR3 length: 14 amino acids. CDR1 is SGHTA and CDR2 is FQGTGA in the germline V gene. The CDR3 reads CASSLNGGTDTQYF. In DNA, the CDR3 is TGTGCCAGCAGCTTAAACGGGGGCACAGATACGCAGTATTTT.

The chain links TRBV5-6 to TRBJ2-1; 10 nucleotides align to TRBD2. The CDR3 has 15 residues. V trimming: 2 bases; J trimming: 6 bases; junction bases outside the gene matches: 5. The germline V gene encodes CDR1 SGHDT and CDR2 YYEEEE. The CDR3 is CASSLGLADLNEQFF. Here the CDR3 DNA reads TGTGCCAGCAGCTTAGGACTAGCGGACCTCAATGAGCAGTTCTTC.

The rearrangement uses TRBV5-1 and TRBJ1-1; 8 bases line up with TRBD1. J gave up 0 bases and V 5 bases, and 6 bases lay outside the gene matches. CDR3 length: 15 residues. From germline, CDR1 is SGHRS and CDR2 YFSETQ. Here the CDR3 reads CASSSRGPVNTEAFF. For the CDR3, the DNA is TGCGCCAGCAGTTCCAGGGGGCCGGTGAACACTGAAGCTTTCTTT.

The rearrangement joins TRBV18 to TRBJ1-1; D gene uncertain. Trimming left V 5 bases short and J 6 bases short, with 10 bases between. Germline values: CDR1 KGHSH, CDR2 LQKENI. This CDR3 contains 12 residues. The CDR3 nucleotides read TGTGCCAGCTCAAAAACTGGCCCTGAAGCTTTCTTT. Translation: CASSKTGPEAFF.

This chain connects TRBV4-1 to TRBJ1-1; a weak D match, TRBD1 (5 bases). Germline CDR1 reads MGHRA; CDR2 reads YSYEKL. The CDR3 is 17 amino acids. V dropped 7 bases and J dropped 1 base, with 22 bases sitting between them. CDR3 in DNA: TGCGCCAGCAACCACGCCCTCAGGGTCTTAGGGAACACTGAAGCTTTCTTT. This gives the protein CASNHALRVLGNTEAFF.

The chain has TRBV30 and TRBJ2-7, with TRBD2 matching 8 bases. The germline V gene encodes CDR1 GTSNPN and CDR2 SVGIG (reference sequence). After removal of 2 bases from V and 2 bases from J, the junction contained 5 bases not matched to a gene. CDR3 size: 14 residues. The DNA of the CDR3 is TGTGCCTGGAGTCACACACTAGCGGCCTACGAGCAGTACTTC. Protein product: CAWSHTLAAYEQYF. The variable domain in full, with the rest retrieved from reference TRBV30 and TRBJ2-7, is SQTIHQWPATLVQPVGSPLSLECTVEGTSNPNLYWYRQAAGRGLQLLFYSVGIGQISSEVPQNLSASRPQDRQFILSSKKLLLSDSGFYLCAWSHTLAAYEQYFGPGTRLTVT.

V gene TRBV27 combines with J gene TRBJ1-5; D not resolved. From germline, CDR1 is MNHEY and CDR2 SMNVEV (reference sequence). The CDR3 extends over 16 amino acids. Trimming removed 4 bases at V and 0 bases at J, with 13 bases between. CDR3 DNA: TGTGCCAGCAGTTCTGAGGGAACTTATAGCAATCAGCCCCAGCATTTT. It specifies CASSSEGTYSNQPQHF.

This clone showed up just once. The chain recombines TRBV18 with TRBJ2-3; the D gene is possibly TRBD2 (5 bases). The ends were cut back, 2 bases at V and 4 bases at J, with 13 bases in the middle. Germline V CDR1 and CDR2: KGHSH, LQKENI. The length of the CDR3 is 15 residues. The CDR3 here is CASSPSLALSDTQYF. In DNA, the CDR3 is TGTGCCAGCTCACCAAGCCTAGCCCTGTCAGATACGCAGTATTTT.

This clone showed up just once. The chain employs TRBV6-1 and TRBJ1-1; maybe TRBD1 (5 bases). Germline V lookup: CDR1 MNHNS, CDR2 SASEGT. This CDR3 has 14 residues. Trimming left V 3 bases short and J 3 bases short, with 11 bases between. The CDR3 loop is CASSDYRGDTEAFF. The CDR3, as DNA: TGTGCCAGCAGTGACTATCGAGGGGACACTGAAGCTTTCTTT.

CDR3 in DNA: TGCGCCAGCAGCCAAGGGAGACTAGCGGGGTTCGACACAGATACGCAGTATTTT. Amino acid sequence: CASSQGRLAGFDTDTQYF. The genes are TRBV4-1 and TRBJ2-3; 11 bases agree with TRBD2. The V segment lost 1 base and the J segment 2 bases; nucleotides outside the gene matches: 8. The CDR3 length is 18 residues. CDR1 is MGHRA and CDR2 is YSYEKL in the germline V gene.

This clone was counted a few times. The chain joins TRBV9 to TRBJ1-6; TRBD1 agrees at 7 bases. This CDR3 is built from 13 residues. Germline V lookup: CDR1 SGDLS, CDR2 YYNGEE. The V segment lost 5 bases and the J segment 7 bases; nucleotides outside the gene matches: 3. The CDR3 here is CASRRDRNSPLHF. The CDR3 coding sequence is TGTGCCAGCAGGAGGGACAGAAATTCACCCCTCCACTTT.

This chain links TRBV7-2 with TRBJ2-1; 10 bases are shared with TRBD2. CDR1 is SGHTA and CDR2 is FQGNSA in the germline V gene. Germline trimming cut 3 bases from V and 8 bases from J; bases unmatched to any gene: 13. The CDR3 sequence is 17 residues long. Here the CDR3 reads CASSFHWTSGRTDEQFF. Here the CDR3 DNA reads TGTGCCAGCAGCTTCCACTGGACTAGCGGACGTACCGATGAGCAGTTCTTC.

This clone has a handful of counts. The chain has TRBV7-8 and TRBJ1-2, with 7 nucleotides matching TRBD1. The V gene's germline CDR1 is SGHVS and CDR2 FQNEAQ. The CDR3 sequence is 13 residues long. Trimming cost V 4 bases and J 5 bases; bases outside gene matches: 4. The CDR3 coding sequence is TGTGCCAGCAGCTCGGACAGGATTTATGGCTACACCTTC. This encodes CASSSDRIYGYTF.

This chain connects TRBV9 to TRBJ2-2, with a possible D match to TRBD2 (5 bases). The CDR3 sequence is 16 residues long. The germline V gene encodes CDR1 SGDLS and CDR2 YYNGEE. Trimming pared 4 bases from V and 1 base from J, leaving 14 bases between. CDR3 nucleotide sequence: TGTGCCAGCAGCTCCCGGGCCGGGGAGAACACCGGGGAGCTGTTTTTT. Translation: CASSSRAGENTGELFF.

In regard to this clone: One end of the junction is discordant with germline, which a read error may explain. V gene TRBV2 combines with J gene TRBJ1-1; D is ambiguous. The germline gives CDR1 SNHLY, CDR2 FYNNEI. The CDR3 is 12 amino acids. The CDR3 DNA is TGTGCCAGCAGTAAAGCGAACACTGAAGCTTTCTTT. It encodes CASSKANTEAFF.

The chain has TRBV29-1 and TRBJ2-7; D perhaps matches TRBD1 (5 bases). The CDR3 totals 12 residues. CDR1 is SQVTM, CDR2 ANQGSEA, per germline. V shed 4 bases and J shed 6 bases, with 13 bases lying between them. The DNA for the CDR3 is TGCAGCGTTGTCCCCCCCGACAGCGAGCAGTACTTC. Protein product: CSVVPPDSEQYF.

This chain connects TRBV5-1 to TRBJ1-2; D is possibly TRBD1 (6 bases). The germline V and J ends were trimmed by 4 bases and 7 bases, with 11 bases remaining between them. The CDR3 has 12 residues. Germline V gene sequence: CDR1 SGHRS, CDR2 YFSETQ. The CDR3 DNA reads as TGCGCCAGCAGCAGCTACAGGGTTGGCTACACCTTC. Translating it yields CASSSYRVGYTF.

This clone came up a few times. This chain joins TRBV19 and TRBJ1-2, with D tentatively TRBD1 (6 bases). The CDR3 spans 14 residues. V was trimmed by 5 bases and J by 0 bases, leaving 10 bases between them. Germline assignment: CDR1 LNHDA and CDR2 SQIVND (reference sequence). In nucleotides, the CDR3 is TGTGCCAGTAGTCTGGGGGCAGCTAACTATGGCTACACCTTC. This encodes CASSLGAANYGYTF.

This clone has only a few counts. The CDR3 nucleotides are TGTGCCAGCAGCCAAGTGGGAGGAACCGAAAAACTGTTTTTT. Translated, it gives CASSQVGGTEKLFF. V and J are TRBV14 and TRBJ1-4, with D hard to call. The CDR3 loop spans 14 amino acids. With 1 base removed from V and 8 bases from J, the gap between germline ends came to 11 bases. In germline, CDR1 is SGHDN, CDR2 FVKESK.

V is TRBV5-5 and J is TRBJ2-2, with D perhaps TRBD1 (5 bases). V shed 3 bases and J shed 3 bases, with 12 bases lying between them. Germline V lookup: CDR1 SGHKS, CDR2 YYEKEE (reference sequence). The CDR3 totals 15 residues. CDR3 in amino acids: CASSYGAADTGELFF. CDR3 DNA sequence: TGTGCCAGCAGCTATGGGGCGGCGGACACCGGGGAGCTGTTTTTT.

The CDR3 coding sequence is TGTGCCTGGAACCCGGGACAGGGATTAGTCAAAAACATTCAGTACTTC. Protein sequence: CAWNPGQGLVKNIQYF. V gene TRBV30 combines with J gene TRBJ2-4; TRBD1 matches at 9 bases. Germline V gene data show CDR1 as GTSNPN and CDR2 as SVGIG (reference sequence). V shed 4 bases and J 3 bases; nucleotides not matched to a gene: 10. CDR3 size: 16 residues.

This chain joins TRBV5-4 and TRBJ1-1, with D possibly being TRBD1 (6 bases). The CDR3 is 15 residues long. V shed 4 bases and J shed 0 bases, with 13 bases lying between them. CDR1 is SGHNT, CDR2 YYREEE, per germline (reference sequence). The CDR3 protein is CASSPPTGMNTEAFF. CDR3 bases: TGTGCCAGCAGCCCGCCGACAGGAATGAACACTGAAGCTTTCTTT.

The rearrangement joins TRBV6-5 to TRBJ1-3; 7 nucleotides match TRBD1. V lost 0 bases to trimming and J lost 0 bases; unmatched junction nucleotides: 2. Germline CDR1 is MNHEY and CDR2 is SVGAGI. The CDR3 is 16 amino acids. CDR3: CASSYSGGASGNTIYF. As DNA, the CDR3 is TGTGCCAGCAGTTACTCAGGGGGCGCCTCTGGAAACACCATATATTTT.

The chain recombines TRBV5-4 with TRBJ1-1, with D maybe TRBD1 (6 bases). CDR3 length: 17 amino acids. Per the germline V gene, CDR1 is SGHNT and CDR2 is YYREEE (reference sequence). V was pared by 3 bases and J by 4 bases, with 22 bases between. The CDR3 is CASSWDHGGGGGTEAFF. The CDR3 region has the DNA TGTGCCAGCAGCTGGGACCATGGGGGGGGCGGAGGCACTGAAGCTTTCTTT.

This rearrangement joins TRBV2 to TRBJ1-2, with D tentatively TRBD1 (5 bases). The CDR3 sequence is 13 residues long. Germline values: CDR1 SNHLY, CDR2 FYNNEI. The V and J ends lost 6 bases and 7 bases respectively, with 15 bases between them. The CDR3, as DNA: TGTGCCAGCAGGACAGTTTTTCTAAGTGGCTACACCTTC. Translation gives CASRTVFLSGYTF.

The chain is built from TRBV7-8 and TRBJ2-5, with 13 bases identical to TRBD2. Germline V gene lookup returns CDR1 SGHVS and CDR2 FQNEAQ. The CDR3 consists of 17 residues. J lost 5 bases, V lost 5 bases, and 11 bases had no gene match. The CDR3 DNA sequence: TGTGCCAGCAGCCAGACTAGCGGGGGGCCTCTGGGGGAGACCCAGTACTTC. The encoded protein is CASSQTSGGPLGETQYF. Looking up the rest from reference TRBV7-8 and TRBJ2-5 gives the full variable domain: GAGVSQSPRYKVAKRGQDVALRCDPISGHVSLFWYQQALGQGPEFLTYFQNEAQLDKSGLPSDRFFAERPEGSVSTLKIQRTQQEDSAVYLCASSQTSGGPLGETQYFGPGTRLLVL.

The chain uses TRBV4-1 and TRBJ2-1, with D perhaps matching TRBD1 or TRBD2 (5 bases each). This CDR3 contains 14 residues. Trimming shortened V by 0 bases and J by 7 bases, and 10 bases separated the two germline ends. Germline CDR1 and CDR2: MGHRA and YSYEKL. CDR3 sequence reads: CASSQERWGNEQFF. Written as DNA, the CDR3 is TGCGCCAGCAGCCAAGAACGGTGGGGGAATGAGCAGTTCTTC.

The chain links TRBV7-9 to TRBJ1-5; D is perhaps TRBD1 (5 bases). There are 12 residues in the CDR3. Germline CDR1 and CDR2: SEHNR and FQNEAQ (reference sequence). Trimming cost V 1 base and J 10 bases, with 8 bases left between them. CDR3 DNA sequence: TGTGCCAGCAGCTTAGAGCAGGGCCCCCAGCATTTT. Protein product: CASSLEQGPQHF.

This clone was picked up a small number of times. Other DNA sequences of this sample code for an identical CDR3. The chain couples TRBV20-1 to TRBJ2-1; no reliable D call. This CDR3 spans 11 amino acids. Germline CDR1 is DFQATT and CDR2 is SNEGSKA (reference sequence). V was clipped by 1 base and J by 3 bases, with 1 base between them. The CDR3 DNA reads as TGCAGTGCTAGAGGCTACAATGAGCAGTTCTTC. Translation: CSARGYNEQFF.